These 8 T cell receptor beta chains came from one sample sequenced in a study of T cells in tuberculosis. Assay: immunoSEQ multiplex PCR; the TCRdb copy retains only in-frame clones and omits some. The table has around 30,000 clones, approximately 95% seen once. The sample taken for sequencing was PBMCs. These receptors were obtained from a donor aged 10-30 years with latent tuberculosis or without tuberculosis infection.

This rearrangement joins TRBV12-5 to TRBJ2-1; 11 positions match TRBD1. V lost 5 bases and J lost 8; bases outside the gene matches: 8. The CDR3 length is 15 residues. The germline V gene has CDR1 LGHNT and CDR2 FRNRAP. The CDR3 reads CASGLGTGGGYEQFF. The CDR3 DNA is TGTGCTAGTGGTCTCGGGACAGGGGGTGGGTATGAGCAGTTCTTC.

This clone was counted a single time. The chain is built from TRBV6-4 and TRBJ2-3; TRBD2 agrees at 14 bases. This CDR3 has 18 residues. V shed 10 bases and J 1 base; nucleotides not matched to a gene: 13. Germline V CDR1 and CDR2: MRHNA, SNTAGT. This chain's CDR3 is CAIPTGTSGSLGTDTQYF. The CDR3 nucleotides read TGTGCCATCCCTACCGGGACTAGCGGGAGTCTGGGCACAGATACGCAGTATTTT.

V is TRBV6-4 and J is TRBJ2-3; TRBD2 matches 11 bases. Trimming cost V 5 bases and J 2 bases; bases outside gene matches: 6. The CDR3 extends over 16 amino acids. Germline CDR1 reads MRHNA; CDR2 reads SNTAGT. DNA for the CDR3: TGTGCCAGCAGTCTAGCGGGAGGACGAGACACAGATACGCAGTATTTT. Its translation is CASSLAGGRDTDTQYF.

The gene calls are TRBV19 and TRBJ2-1, with 8 positions matching TRBD1. This CDR3 is built from 13 residues. The junction had 1 base not matched to a gene; V was cut back by 5 bases and J by 4 bases. The V gene's germline CDR1 is LNHDA and CDR2 SQIVND (reference sequence). In DNA, the CDR3 is TGTGCCAGTAGTTGGACAGGGTACAATGAGCAGTTCTTC. This encodes CASSWTGYNEQFF.

This clone was seen only a few times. The gene calls are TRBV12-5 and TRBJ2-3; the match to TRBD2 covers 10 bases. The V segment lost 5 bases and the J segment 4 bases; nucleotides outside the gene matches: 12. In germline, CDR1 is LGHNT, CDR2 FRNRAP. CDR3 length equals 17 residues. As DNA, the CDR3 is TGTGCTAGTGGTCCCCCAAGCGGGGGGGCGGTCCCAGATACGCAGTATTTT. Its protein is CASGPPSGGAVPDTQYF.

The CDR3 is CAWSAPSGGADTQYF. In DNA form, the CDR3 reads TGTGCCTGGAGTGCCCCGAGCGGGGGGGCGGATACGCAGTATTTT. The chain employs TRBV30 and TRBJ2-3; 10 nucleotides match TRBD2. After removal of 1 base from V and 6 bases from J, the junction contained 7 bases not matched to a gene. Germline loops: CDR1 GTSNPN, CDR2 SVGIG (reference sequence). The CDR3 consists of 15 residues.

The chain links TRBV9 to TRBJ2-1; 7 bases map to TRBD2. V lost 3 bases to trimming and J lost 6 bases; unmatched junction nucleotides: 6. Per germline, CDR1 SGDLS and CDR2 YYNGEE. The CDR3 runs to 14 residues. Here the CDR3 reads CASSELSSGNEQFF. The CDR3 DNA is TGTGCCAGCAGCGAGTTGTCTAGCGGCAATGAGCAGTTCTTC.

This clone appeared once. The chain has TRBV27 and TRBJ1-2, with D perhaps matching TRBD1 (6 bases). Germline lookup yields CDR1 MNHEY and CDR2 SMNVEV (reference sequence). Trimming removed 2 bases at V and 4 bases at J, with 8 bases between. This CDR3 is built from 13 residues. CDR3 loop: CASSLKGVYGYTF. The CDR3 nucleotides are TGTGCCAGCAGTTTAAAGGGGGTCTATGGCTACACCTTC.